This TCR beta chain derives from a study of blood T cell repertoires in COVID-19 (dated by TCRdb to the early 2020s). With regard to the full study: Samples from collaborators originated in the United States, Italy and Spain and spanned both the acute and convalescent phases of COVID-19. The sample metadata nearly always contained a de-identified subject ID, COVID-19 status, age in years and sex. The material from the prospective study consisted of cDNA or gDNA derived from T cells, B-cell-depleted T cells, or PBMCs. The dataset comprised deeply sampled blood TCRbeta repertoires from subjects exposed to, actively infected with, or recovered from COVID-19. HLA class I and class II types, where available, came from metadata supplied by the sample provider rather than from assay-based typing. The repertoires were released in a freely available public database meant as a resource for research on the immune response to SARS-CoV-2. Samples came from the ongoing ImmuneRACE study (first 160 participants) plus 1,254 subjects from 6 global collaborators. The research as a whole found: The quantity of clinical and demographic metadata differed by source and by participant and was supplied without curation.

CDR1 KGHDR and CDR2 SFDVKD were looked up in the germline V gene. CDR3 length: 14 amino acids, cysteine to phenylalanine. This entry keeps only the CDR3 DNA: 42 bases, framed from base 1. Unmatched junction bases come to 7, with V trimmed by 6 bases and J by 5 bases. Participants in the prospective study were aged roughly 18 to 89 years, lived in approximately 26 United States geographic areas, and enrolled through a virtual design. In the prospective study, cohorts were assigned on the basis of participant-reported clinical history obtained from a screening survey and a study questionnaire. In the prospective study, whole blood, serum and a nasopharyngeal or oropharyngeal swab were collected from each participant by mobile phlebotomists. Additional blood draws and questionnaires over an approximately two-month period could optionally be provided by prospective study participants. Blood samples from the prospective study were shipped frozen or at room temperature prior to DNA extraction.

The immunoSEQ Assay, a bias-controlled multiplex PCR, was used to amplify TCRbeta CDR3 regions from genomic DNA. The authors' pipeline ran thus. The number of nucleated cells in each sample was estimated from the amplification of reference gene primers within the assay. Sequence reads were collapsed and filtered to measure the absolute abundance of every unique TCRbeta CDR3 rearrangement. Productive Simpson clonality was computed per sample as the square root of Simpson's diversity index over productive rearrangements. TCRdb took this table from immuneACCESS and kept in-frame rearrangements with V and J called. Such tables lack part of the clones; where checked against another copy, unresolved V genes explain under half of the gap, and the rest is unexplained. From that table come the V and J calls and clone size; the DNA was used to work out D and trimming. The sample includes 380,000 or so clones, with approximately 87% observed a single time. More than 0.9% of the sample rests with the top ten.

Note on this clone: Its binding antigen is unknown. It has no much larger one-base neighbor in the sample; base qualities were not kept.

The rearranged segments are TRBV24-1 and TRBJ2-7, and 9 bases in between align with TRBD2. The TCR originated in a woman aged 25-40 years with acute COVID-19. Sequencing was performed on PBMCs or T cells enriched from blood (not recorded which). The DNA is TGTGCCACCAGTCCTAGCGGGAACCTCCACGAGCAGTACTTC. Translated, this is CATSPSGNLHEQYF.